These 21 T cell receptor beta chains came from one sample sequenced in a study of cytomegalovirus exposure and HLA in healthy donors. Researchers ran the PCR with 60 Vbeta and 13 Jbeta primers. Sequenced by immunoSEQ multiplex PCR; TCRdb stores in-frame clones only, minus some. The table lists about 190,000 clones, around 85% of them singletons. The sample consisted of PBMCs. The receptors stem from a man aged 35 to 55 in good health and CMV-seropositive.

V and J are TRBV7-8 and TRBJ2-7, with a tentative D call TRBD1 (6 bases). This CDR3 spans 11 amino acids. With 6 bases removed from V and 4 bases from J, the gap between germline ends came to 7 bases. CDR1 is SGHVS, CDR2 FQNEAQ, per germline. The CDR3 DNA follows: TGTGCCAGCAGTACAGGGTACGAGCAGTACTTC. Translation gives CASSTGYEQYF.

This chain connects TRBV28 to TRBJ1-1; D might be TRBD1 (6 bases). This CDR3 has 11 residues. Germline V gene sequence: CDR1 MDHEN, CDR2 SYDVKM. The germline V and J ends were trimmed by 4 bases and 11 bases, with 11 bases remaining between them. In DNA, the CDR3 is TGTGCCAGCAGTTGGGGGCTAGGGGCTTTCTTT. Its protein is CASSWGLGAFF.

The rearrangement links TRBV5-6 to TRBJ2-5; TRBD1 might be the D (6 bases). V was cut by 1 base and J by 4 bases, with 11 bases left in between. The CDR3 covers 14 residues. Germline V lookup: CDR1 SGHDT, CDR2 YYEEEE. The CDR3 sequence is CASSLLQGRETQYF. CDR3 sequence (DNA): TGTGCCAGCAGCTTGCTACAGGGTAGAGAGACCCAGTACTTC.

This clone was picked up a small number of times. The chain links TRBV28 to TRBJ2-7; 8 nucleotides agree with TRBD1. Trimming at V came to 2 bases and at J to 5 bases, leaving 11 bases not matched to a gene. Germline V CDR1 and CDR2: MDHEN, SYDVKM. This CDR3 is built from 16 residues. The CDR3 spells CASSLRWTGSRNEQYF. CDR3 in DNA: TGTGCCAGCAGTTTACGGTGGACAGGGAGTCGCAACGAGCAGTACTTC.

The chain has TRBV21-1 and TRBJ2-5; the D call TRBD2 from the table was never checked on the DNA. TRBV21-1 represents a pseudogene. The CDR3 length is 16 residues. This chain's CDR3 is CASRPGLQVRRRTQYF. The CDR3, as DNA: TGTGCCAGCAGGCCGGGACTCCAGGTTCGAAGACGGACCCAGTACTTC.

The gene calls are TRBV6-6 and TRBJ2-7, with TRBD2 matching over 11 bases. The CDR3 length is 13 residues. Germline loops: CDR1 MNHNY, CDR2 SVGAGI (reference sequence). V trimming: 8 bases; J trimming: 6 bases; junction bases outside the gene matches: 6. The CDR3 here is CASGLAGLSEQYF. CDR3 bases: TGTGCCAGCGGACTAGCGGGCCTCTCCGAGCAGTACTTC.

This chain uses TRBV5-1 with TRBJ1-5; TRBD1 matches 7 bases. Trimming removed 4 bases from V and 4 bases from J; junction bases left unmatched: 5. The CDR3 extends over 14 amino acids. Looked up from germline, CDR1 is SGHRS and CDR2 is YFSETQ. CDR3 nucleotide sequence: TGCGCCAGCAGCCCGGGACAGTTTAATCAGCCCCAGCATTTT. Its protein product is CASSPGQFNQPQHF.

The chain recombines TRBV15 with TRBJ2-7; 9 bases fit TRBD2. V lost 7 bases to trimming and J lost 0 bases; unmatched junction nucleotides: 7. CDR3 length equals 15 residues. CDR1 and CDR2 (germline): LNHNV, YYDKDF (reference sequence). DNA of the CDR3: TGTGCCACCAATTCGGCGGGGGGGAACTCCTACGAGCAGTACTTC. Its protein product is CATNSAGGNSYEQYF.

The chain couples TRBV7-9 to TRBJ2-1; D is perhaps TRBD1 (7 bases). Germline V CDR1 and CDR2: SEHNR, FQNEAQ (reference sequence). V shed 5 bases and J shed 9 bases, with 17 bases lying between them. The CDR3 covers 14 residues. CDR3 nucleotides: TGTGCCAGCAGCCTCCAGGGGGGTTCCGGTGAGCAGTTCTTC. It translates to CASSLQGGSGEQFF.

V gene TRBV5-4 combines with J gene TRBJ2-2, with 9 bases fitting TRBD2. Germline V gene lookup returns CDR1 SGHNT and CDR2 YYREEE (reference sequence). The CDR3 runs 16 residues. The V segment lost 0 bases and the J segment 7 bases; nucleotides outside the gene matches: 7. The DNA for the CDR3 is TGTGCCAGCAGCTTGGAAGCGGGGGGACGCGGCGGGGAGCTGTTTTTT. It yields the protein CASSLEAGGRGGELFF.

The chain is built from TRBV7-3 and TRBJ2-7; D is unresolved. This CDR3 has 13 amino acids. The V end was cut by 3 bases, the J end by 2 bases, with 8 bases between. CDR1 and CDR2 (germline): SGHTA, FQGTGA. The CDR3 DNA sequence: TGTGCCAGCAGCTTGACACAGACCTACGAGCAGTACTTC. This sequence encodes CASSLTQTYEQYF.

The chain is built from TRBV15 and TRBJ1-5; D gene ambiguous. Germline V gene sequence: CDR1 LNHNV, CDR2 YYDKDF (reference sequence). There are 14 residues in the CDR3. The V end lost 7 bases, the J end lost 2 bases, and 12 bases lay between the germline ends. The CDR3 DNA follows: TGTGCCACCACCCACTACGGGGGCAATCAGCCCCAGCATTTT. Encoded protein: CATTHYGGNQPQHF.

For this clone: The junction differs from germline at one of its ends, possibly a read error. V and J are TRBV7-9 and TRBJ1-1; TRBD1 matches at 9 bases. This CDR3 has 15 amino acids. Germline loops: CDR1 SEHNR, CDR2 FQNEAQ (reference sequence). The CDR3 region is CSSSAPGQGRTEAFF. In DNA form, the CDR3 reads TGTTCCAGCAGCGCTCCGGGACAGGGTCGAACTGAAGCTTTCTTT.

CDR3 loop: CASSPGAGGPDEQYF. The CDR3 bases are TGTGCCAGCAGCCCGGGGGCGGGGGGGCCAGACGAGCAGTACTTC. This rearrangement joins TRBV7-9 to TRBJ2-7, with 9 bases matching TRBD2. The CDR3 covers 15 residues. The germline V gene has CDR1 SEHNR and CDR2 FQNEAQ (reference sequence). J gave up 5 bases and V 5 bases, and 10 bases lay outside the gene matches.

The gene calls are TRBV27 and TRBJ2-1, with 8 bases that match TRBD2. This CDR3 has 16 residues. Germline-derived CDR1 and CDR2 are MNHEY and SMNVEV (reference sequence). J gave up 3 bases and V 7 bases, and 11 bases lay outside the gene matches. CDR3 amino acids: CASNTRGGRDYNEQFF. CDR3 nucleotide sequence: TGTGCCAGCAATACCCGCGGGGGGCGAGACTACAATGAGCAGTTCTTC.

About this clone: An end of the junction does not agree with germline; a read error may underlie this. The same CDR3 arises from other DNA sequences in this sample as well. The J gene is TRBJ2-3, the V gene TRBV7-7; weak D call: TRBD2 (5 bases). The CDR3 contains 14 residues. CDR1 is SSHAT, CDR2 FNYEAQ, per germline (reference sequence). The CDR3 loop is CASSLGASTDTQYF. The CDR3 DNA follows: TGTGCTAGCAGCTTGGGAGCTAGCACAGATACGCAGTATTTT.

The CDR3 sequence is CASSLRRTSGGETQYF. For the CDR3, the DNA is TGTGCCAGCAGCTTAAGGCGGACTAGCGGCGGGGAGACCCAGTACTTC. The chain is built from TRBV7-3 and TRBJ2-5; the match to TRBD2 covers 10 bases. There are 16 residues in the CDR3. Germline CDR1 SGHTA, CDR2 FQGTGA. J was trimmed by 5 bases and V by 1 base; bases with no gene match: 7.

The J gene is TRBJ2-3, the V gene TRBV25-1; TRBD2 might be the D (6 bases). The CDR3 sequence is 16 residues long. The V and J ends lost 0 bases and 1 base respectively, with 11 bases between them. From germline, CDR1 is MGHDK and CDR2 SYGVNS. The CDR3 reads CASSEYTGVGTDTQYF. DNA for the CDR3: TGTGCCAGCAGTGAATATACGGGGGTCGGCACAGATACGCAGTATTTT.

The V and J genes are TRBV6-1 and TRBJ2-7; D may be TRBD2 (5 bases). Looked up from germline, CDR1 is MNHNS and CDR2 is SASEGT. This CDR3 is built from 13 residues. V was clipped by 5 bases and J by 4 bases, with 12 bases between them. The CDR3, as DNA: TGTGCCAGCAGTATCCCCGGGGTGTACGAGCAGTACTTC. Its protein is CASSIPGVYEQYF.

This sequence joins TRBV4-2 and TRBJ1-1, with D possibly being TRBD1 (5 bases). Per germline, CDR1 LGHNA and CDR2 YNFKEQ. The CDR3 contains 13 residues. Trimming removed 1 base at V and 5 bases at J, with 8 bases between. CDR3 in amino acids: CASSQGRATEAFF. The CDR3 bases are TGTGCCAGCAGCCAAGGCAGGGCTACTGAAGCTTTCTTT.

The chain joins TRBV6-5 to TRBJ2-3; tentative D call: TRBD1 (5 bases). The CDR3 covers 14 residues. With 5 bases removed from V and 6 bases from J, the gap between germline ends came to 15 bases. Looked up from germline, CDR1 is MNHEY and CDR2 is SVGAGI. The CDR3 region is CASSQDTPRDTQYF. CDR3 in DNA: TGTGCCAGCAGTCAGGACACCCCAAGGGATACGCAGTATTTT.